This TCR beta chain was identified during a study of T-cell reconstitution after alpha-beta-depleted transplantation in children. Preparation of the TCRbeta library used unique molecular identifiers. In TCRdb, the PCR reads were re-called with MiXCR into one record per CDR3 protein. The table lists 400,000 to 500,000 distinct CDR3 sequences, about 11% of them singletons. This CDR3 has 14 amino acids. The V end lost 4 bases, the J end lost 1 base, and 11 bases lay between the germline ends. Germline V CDR1 and CDR2: SGHRS, YFSETQ. This specimen was PBMCs from the stem cell graft donor, taken from the stem cell graft. This chain connects TRBV5-1 to TRBJ2-5, with D tentatively TRBD2 (5 bases). This receptor was obtained from a human donor who donated a stem cell graft to a child with acute myeloid leukemia. In DNA, the CDR3 is TGCGCCAGCAGCACAGCGGTGAGCCAAGAGACCCAGTACTTC. This translates into CASSTAVSQETQYF. The complete variable domain, with remaining parts taken from reference TRBV5-1 and TRBJ2-5, reads KAGVTQTPRYLIKTRGQQVTLSCSPISGHRSVSWYQQTPGQGLQFLFEYFSETQRNKGNFPGRFSGRQFSNSRSEMNVSTLELGDSALYLCASSTAVSQETQYFGPGTRLLVL.